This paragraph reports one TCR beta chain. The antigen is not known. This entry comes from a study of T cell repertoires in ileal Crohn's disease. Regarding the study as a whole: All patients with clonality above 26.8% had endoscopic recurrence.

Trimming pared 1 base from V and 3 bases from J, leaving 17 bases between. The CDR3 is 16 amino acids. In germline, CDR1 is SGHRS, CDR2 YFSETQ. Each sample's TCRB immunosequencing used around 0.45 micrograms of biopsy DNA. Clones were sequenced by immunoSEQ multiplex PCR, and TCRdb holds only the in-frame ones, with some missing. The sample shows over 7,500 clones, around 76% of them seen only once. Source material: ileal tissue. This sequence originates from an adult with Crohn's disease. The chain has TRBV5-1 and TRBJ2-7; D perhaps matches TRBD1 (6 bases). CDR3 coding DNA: TGCGCCAGCAGCTTGTCGGCAGGGGATTTCTTCTACGAGCAGTACTTC. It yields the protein CASSLSAGDFFYEQYF. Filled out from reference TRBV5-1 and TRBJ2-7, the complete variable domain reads KAGVTQTPRYLIKTRGQQVTLSCSPISGHRSVSWYQQTPGQGLQFLFEYFSETQRNKGNFPGRFSGRQFSNSRSEMNVSTLELGDSALYLCASSLSAGDFFYEQYFGPGTRLTVT.